The 15 T cell receptor beta chains below all came from one sample that was sequenced in a study of T cell responses to AZD1222 COVID-19 vaccine. Using immunoSEQ multiplex PCR, the repertoire was profiled, and TCRdb retains in-frame clones only, with some absent. The data show tens of thousands of clones, over 75% seen once. Source: peripheral blood, taken on day 0 of AZD1222 vaccination. These receptors were taken from an adult in good health.

The chain combines TRBV11-1 with TRBJ2-1, with 11 bases matching TRBD2. J gave up 7 bases and V 7 bases, and 9 bases lay outside the gene matches. The CDR3 sequence is 15 residues long. The germline V gene encodes CDR1 SGHAT and CDR2 FQDESV (reference sequence). The CDR3 bases are TGTGCCAGCACCCTTAGCGGGGGGGCATCGAATGAGCAGTTCTTC. Translating it yields CASTLSGGASNEQFF.

J is TRBJ2-1 and V is TRBV7-3, with TRBD2 identical over 11 bases. The CDR3 length is 17 residues. V trimming: 1 base; J trimming: 4 bases; junction bases outside the gene matches: 6. Per the germline V gene, CDR1 is SGHTA and CDR2 is FQGTGA. The CDR3 DNA sequence: TGTGCCAGCAGCTTAAGACGAACTAGCGGGGGTTACAATGAGCAGTTCTTC. This sequence encodes CASSLRRTSGGYNEQFF.

The gene calls are TRBV2 and TRBJ2-7, with 14 bases aligning to TRBD2. Germline-derived CDR1 and CDR2 are SNHLY and FYNNEI. V shed 6 bases and J 4 bases; nucleotides not matched to a gene: 11. This CDR3 region has 17 residues. DNA for the CDR3: TGTGCCAGCAGGCAACCGGGACTAGCGGGAGAAGGGTACGAGCAGTACTTC. Amino acids: CASRQPGLAGEGYEQYF.

This clone was counted a single time. The rearrangement joins TRBV7-2 to TRBJ1-2, with D possibly being TRBD1 (5 bases). Germline values: CDR1 SGHTA, CDR2 FQGNSA. Deletions cut 5 bases from V and 6 bases from J, with 22 bases between. The CDR3 runs to 16 residues. Here the CDR3 reads CASSLRDGVRRNGYTF. CDR3 sequence (DNA): TGTGCCAGCAGCCTTCGGGACGGGGTCCGAAGGAATGGCTACACCTTC.

The chain couples TRBV5-6 to TRBJ1-2; 9 bases are a match to TRBD1. This CDR3 has 13 residues. V dropped 2 bases and J dropped 7; count of bases not matched to a gene: 3. CDR1 SGHDT and CDR2 YYEEEE come from the germline V gene. The CDR3: CASSFTGGSGYTF. In DNA form, the CDR3 reads TGTGCCAGCAGCTTTACAGGGGGCTCTGGCTACACCTTC. Drawing the rest from reference TRBV5-6 and TRBJ1-2, the complete variable domain is DAGVTQSPTHLIKTRGQQVTLRCSPKSGHDTVSWYQQALGQGPQFIFQYYEEEERQRGNFPDRFSGHQFPNYSSELNVNALLLGDSALYLCASSFTGGSGYTFGSGTRLTVV.

The genes are TRBV10-3 and TRBJ1-4; TRBD1 is a possible D gene (6 bases). The CDR3 covers 13 residues. V lost 10 bases, J lost 5 bases, and 14 bases lay in between. CDR1 and CDR2 (germline): ENHRY, SYGVKD. The DNA of the CDR3 is TGTGCCACCCGGGGGCTCGAAAATGAAAAACTGTTTTTT. This gives the protein CATRGLENEKLFF.

This chain joins TRBV11-3 and TRBJ1-2, with D perhaps TRBD1 (5 bases). Trimming removed 2 bases at V and 7 bases at J, with 20 bases between. Germline assignment: CDR1 SGHNT and CDR2 YENEEA. The CDR3 loop spans 16 amino acids. The CDR3 nucleotides are TGTGCCAGCAGCTTACGATTGGCCAGGGACTTGAGTGGCTACACCTTC. It translates to CASSLRLARDLSGYTF.

This chain uses TRBV10-1 with TRBJ2-5; no clear D gene. The CDR3 has 15 residues. Germline lookup yields CDR1 WNHNN and CDR2 SYGVQD (reference sequence). Between the trimmed V and J ends, which lost 1 base and 7 bases, there was a span of 16 bases. The CDR3 sequence: CASSEFAKEEGTQYF. For the CDR3, the DNA is TGCGCCAGCAGTGAGTTCGCCAAGGAAGAAGGGACCCAGTACTTC.

This clone has only one observation. The V gene is TRBV19, the J gene TRBJ1-1; D is unresolved. Trimming removed 8 bases at V and 0 bases at J, with 10 bases between. Germline assignment: CDR1 LNHDA and CDR2 SQIVND (reference sequence). The CDR3 totals 13 residues. Written as DNA, the CDR3 is TGTGCCAGTTTCAAGGGAGTGAACACTGAAGCTTTCTTT. Its translation: CASFKGVNTEAFF.

The chain is built from TRBV15 and TRBJ2-7; a possible D gene is TRBD1 (6 bases). Trimming cost V 0 bases and J 7 bases, with 22 bases left between them. The CDR3 is 17 residues long. Germline loops: CDR1 LNHNV, CDR2 YYDKDF (reference sequence). CDR3 sequence: CATSRDIRGHGTEEQYF. CDR3 coding DNA: TGTGCCACCAGCAGAGATATCCGGGGACACGGCACGGAAGAGCAGTACTTC. Together with reference TRBV15 and TRBJ2-7, the CDR3 gives the full variable domain: DAMVIQNPRYQVTQFGKPVTLSCSQTLNHNVMYWYQQKSSQAPKLLFHYYDKDFNNEADTPDNFQSRRPNTSFCFLDIRSPGLGDTAMYLCATSRDIRGHGTEEQYFGPGTRLTVT.

The chain is built from TRBV6-1 and TRBJ1-1; unclear D gene. The CDR3 runs to 12 residues. V was cut by 0 bases and J by 5 bases, with 4 bases left in between. Germline loops: CDR1 MNHNS, CDR2 SASEGT. The CDR3 region has the DNA TGTGCCAGCAGTGAAGCGCTAACTGAAGCTTTCTTT. This gives the protein CASSEALTEAFF.

The rearrangement links TRBV28 to TRBJ2-7; D perhaps matches TRBD1 (6 bases). Between the trimmed V and J ends, which lost 8 bases and 3 bases, there was a span of 8 bases. This CDR3 contains 11 residues. From germline, CDR1 is MDHEN and CDR2 SYDVKM. The CDR3 DNA reads as TGTGCCAGCGGACAGAACTACGAGCAGTACTTC. The encoded protein is CASGQNYEQYF.

V gene TRBV30 combines with J gene TRBJ2-4; D gene uncertain. The germline gives CDR1 GTSNPN, CDR2 SVGIG (reference sequence). CDR3 length: 13 amino acids. Between the trimmed V and J ends, which lost 0 bases and 4 bases, there was a span of 7 bases. Written as DNA, the CDR3 is TGTGCCTGGAGTGTGGACGAGAAAAACATTCAGTACTTC. Amino acids: CAWSVDEKNIQYF.

The chain is built from TRBV7-8 and TRBJ1-2; D is unclear. Per the germline V gene, CDR1 is SGHVS and CDR2 is FQNEAQ. There are 17 residues in the CDR3. Trimming stripped 5 bases from V and 8 bases from J, with 27 bases between. CDR3 sequence (DNA): TGTGCCAGCAGCCCCGCGAGGCCAGACCCTAATGCTAGGGGCTACACCTTC. Protein sequence: CASSPARPDPNARGYTF.

This clone was picked up many times. This chain links TRBV7-8 with TRBJ1-5, with D uncertain. Germline V gene sequence: CDR1 SGHVS, CDR2 FQNEAQ. This CDR3 region has 16 residues. V dropped 5 bases and J dropped 3 bases, with 17 bases sitting between them. The CDR3, as DNA: TGTGCCAGCAGCCCCCGCTCCTTCGGATACAATCAGCCCCAGCATTTT. This translates into CASSPRSFGYNQPQHF.